This T cell receptor beta chain was sequenced for a study of T cells in tuberculosis. Study-wide findings and caveats: T cells binding CD1B-GMM tetramer weakly possibly escaped the sort.

No alpha-beta pairing information exists for these sequences. Clones were read by immunoSEQ multiplex PCR, and TCRdb kept only the in-frame ones, dropping some. Of about 58,000 clones listed, 88% are singletons. After thawing and overnight rest, PBMC were stained with GMM-loaded CD1B tetramer, viability dye and anti-CD3 for sorting. The CD1B tetramers carried C32 glucose monomycolate purified from Rhodococcus equi. From each donor, some 100,000 tetramer-negative cells were sorted. This CDR3 contains 16 residues. V dropped 3 bases and J dropped 0 bases, with 13 bases sitting between them. Per the germline V gene, CDR1 is SNHLY and CDR2 is FYNNEI.

This receptor was identified in an adult woman with latent tuberculosis. The rearrangement joins TRBV2 to TRBJ2-3; possible D gene TRBD1, 5 bases. The sequencing sample was made of CD1b-GMM tetramer-negative cells sorted from PBMCs. The CDR3 region has the DNA TGTGCCAGCAGTGAGTTAGAGACAGCTAGCACAGATACGCAGTATTTT. This translates into CASSELETASTDTQYF.